The 32 T cell receptor beta chains listed next were all sequenced from one sample in a study of cytomegalovirus exposure and HLA in healthy donors. PCR employed 60 Vbeta and 13 Jbeta primers. The repertoire was sequenced with immunoSEQ multiplex PCR; TCRdb's copy has only in-frame clones and lacks some. The sample records about 160,000 clones, roughly 85% being singletons. Sequences were obtained from PBMCs. The source of these receptors is a man younger than 45 in good health and CMV-seronegative.

V and J are TRBV4-1 and TRBJ1-5, with 8 bases lining up with TRBD1. The length of the CDR3 is 16 residues. V lost 1 base to trimming and J lost 2 bases; unmatched junction nucleotides: 4. Per germline, CDR1 MGHRA and CDR2 YSYEKL. CDR3 coding DNA: TGCGCCAGCAGCCAAGGACAGGGGTACGGCAATCAGCCCCAGCATTTT. Its translation: CASSQGQGYGNQPQHF.

The rearrangement joins TRBV9 to TRBJ2-1, with TRBD2 matching over 8 bases. Germline V gene sequence: CDR1 SGDLS, CDR2 YYNGEE. CDR3 length: 14 residues. V was pared by 4 bases and J by 3 bases, with 3 bases of the junction left unmatched. CDR3 residues: CASSWGLGYNEQFF. DNA for the CDR3: TGTGCCAGCAGCTGGGGACTAGGCTACAATGAGCAGTTCTTC.

J is TRBJ2-3 and V is TRBV10-1; 9 bases are shared with TRBD2. V shed 6 bases, J shed 2 bases, and the junction held 3 bases outside the gene matches. The CDR3 loop spans 14 amino acids. CDR1 is WNHNN and CDR2 is SYGVQD in the germline V gene (reference sequence). The CDR3 coding sequence is TGCGCCAGCAGCCGACTAGCGGCCACAGATACGCAGTATTTT. Protein sequence: CASSRLAATDTQYF.

This rearrangement joins TRBV9 to TRBJ1-1; 8 bases map to TRBD1. CDR3 length: 15 amino acids. The germline CDR1 and CDR2 sequences are SGDLS and YYNGEE. With 4 bases clipped from V and 2 bases from J, the junction kept 7 bases outside the gene matches. The CDR3 sequence is CASSPGGRVNTEAFF. The CDR3 DNA follows: TGTGCCAGCAGCCCAGGGGGCCGGGTTAACACTGAAGCTTTCTTT.

This clone was observed a handful of times. The gene calls are TRBV9 and TRBJ2-2; 13 nucleotides line up with TRBD2. Germline trimming cut 3 bases from V and 5 bases from J; bases unmatched to any gene: 4. CDR3 length equals 16 residues. Germline V gives CDR1 SGDLS, CDR2 YYNGEE. The CDR3 DNA reads TGTGCCAGCAGCGCACTAGCGGGAGGGGTGACCGGGGAGCTGTTTTTT. Residues: CASSALAGGVTGELFF. The full variable domain, completed using reference TRBV9 and TRBJ2-2, is DSGVTQTPKHLITATGQRVTLRCSPRSGDLSVYWYQQSLDQGLQFLIQYYNGEERAKGNILERFSAQQFPDLHSELNLSSLELGDSALYFCASSALAGGVTGELFFGEGSRLTVL.

The chain is built from TRBV7-2 and TRBJ2-5; D perhaps matches TRBD2 (5 bases). From germline, CDR1 is SGHTA and CDR2 FQGNSA. The CDR3 runs to 13 residues. Trimming left V 5 bases short and J 5 bases short, with 12 bases between. The CDR3 spells CASSQAARETQYF. The CDR3 DNA reads as TGTGCCAGCAGCCAAGCGGCTAGGGAGACCCAGTACTTC.

This chain uses TRBV28 with TRBJ1-3, with D tentatively TRBD1 (5 bases). With 5 bases removed from V and 0 bases from J, the gap between germline ends came to 14 bases. This CDR3 has 16 amino acids. From germline, CDR1 is MDHEN and CDR2 SYDVKM. The CDR3 loop is CASSVPGVFSGNTIYF. The CDR3, as DNA: TGTGCCAGCAGTGTGCCGGGGGTTTTCTCTGGAAACACCATATATTTT.

The chain uses TRBV7-2 and TRBJ2-1; tentative D call: TRBD1 (5 bases). V was trimmed by 7 bases and J by 5 bases, leaving 12 bases between them. The CDR3 length is 13 residues. Per germline, CDR1 SGHTA and CDR2 FQGNSA. Written as DNA, the CDR3 is TGTGCCAGCACCCTCGACAGAAACAATGAGCAGTTCTTC. Encoded protein: CASTLDRNNEQFF.

As DNA, the CDR3 is TGTGCCAGCAGCGTAGATCAGGGTTTCTATGGCTACACCTTC. It specifies CASSVDQGFYGYTF. The V and J genes are TRBV9 and TRBJ1-2; TRBD1 might be the D (5 bases). V dropped 0 bases and J dropped 4 bases, with 10 bases sitting between them. The germline V gene encodes CDR1 SGDLS and CDR2 YYNGEE. The CDR3 totals 14 residues.

V and J are TRBV30 and TRBJ1-3; D gene uncertain. V lost 2 bases, J lost 2 bases, and 10 bases lay in between. Germline V CDR1 and CDR2: GTSNPN, SVGIG (reference sequence). There are 14 residues in the CDR3. The CDR3 bases are TGTGCCTGGAGTAGAGGGCAGACTGGAAACACCATATATTTT. As protein: CAWSRGQTGNTIYF.

This chain uses TRBV5-6 with TRBJ2-7; TRBD1 is a possible D gene (5 bases). This CDR3 region has 16 residues. Germline CDR1 SGHDT, CDR2 YYEEEE. Trimming removed 5 bases from V and 2 bases from J, with 20 bases in between. The CDR3 reads CASRPGPGSFPYEQYF. DNA for the CDR3: TGTGCCAGCAGGCCCGGGCCAGGGTCATTCCCCTACGAGCAGTACTTC.

The chain has TRBV18 and TRBJ2-2; D might be TRBD1 (6 bases). CDR1 and CDR2 from the germline V gene are KGHSH and LQKENI. The CDR3 has 16 residues. Deletions cut 3 bases from V and 3 bases from J, with 14 bases between. The DNA of the CDR3 is TGTGCCAGCTCACCGCGAGGACAGTTGGACACCGGGGAGCTGTTTTTT. It is translated as CASSPRGQLDTGELFF.

The table lists this clone with a few counts. The chain uses TRBV7-8 and TRBJ2-7; 9 nucleotides match TRBD2. Germline V CDR1 and CDR2: SGHVS, FQNEAQ. Trimming at V came to 5 bases and at J to 1 base, leaving 6 bases not matched to a gene. The CDR3 has 15 residues. This CDR3 is CASSTQAGGSYEQYF. CDR3 bases: TGTGCCAGCAGCACACAAGCGGGAGGATCCTACGAGCAGTACTTC.

The chain uses TRBV9 and TRBJ1-5; a possible D gene is TRBD1 (5 bases). Germline CDR1 and CDR2: SGDLS and YYNGEE. The CDR3 covers 15 residues. Trimming cost V 4 bases and J 1 base, with 12 bases left between them. CDR3 loop: CASSKDGGSNQPQHF. In nucleotides, the CDR3 is TGTGCCAGCAGCAAAGATGGGGGGAGCAATCAGCCCCAGCATTTT.

Only a few counts were recorded for this clone. This chain joins TRBV18 and TRBJ2-7; D gene ambiguous. The CDR3 spans 15 residues. Germline V CDR1 and CDR2: KGHSH, LQKENI. V was trimmed by 0 bases and J by 2 bases, leaving 11 bases between them. The CDR3 DNA reads as TGTGCCAGCTCACCACCCGGCAGGTCGGCCTACGAGCAGTACTTC. Its translation is CASSPPGRSAYEQYF.

On this clone: A junction end diverges from the germline sequence, so it may reflect a read error. The chain employs TRBV28 and TRBJ2-2; TRBD1 aligns across 9 bases. CDR3 size: 14 residues. The V gene's germline CDR1 is MDHEN and CDR2 SYDVKM. CDR3 in amino acids: CASKGTGRGGELFF. In DNA, the CDR3 is TGTGCGAGCAAGGGGACAGGGAGGGGCGGGGAGCTGTTTTTT.

The rearrangement joins TRBV6-6 to TRBJ2-7, with 8 bases identical to TRBD1. The length of the CDR3 is 15 residues. With V trimmed by 2 bases and J by 3 bases, 6 bases remained unmatched. The germline CDR1 and CDR2 sequences are MNHNY and SVGAGI (reference sequence). The CDR3 region has the DNA TGTGCCAGCAGTTACGCCGGACAGGGTATCTACGAGCAGTACTTC. It specifies CASSYAGQGIYEQYF.

The V gene is TRBV5-1, the J gene TRBJ2-7, with 8 nucleotides matching TRBD1. With 3 bases clipped from V and 3 bases from J, the junction kept 2 bases outside the gene matches. The CDR3 length is 13 residues. Per germline, CDR1 SGHRS and CDR2 YFSETQ. In DNA form, the CDR3 reads TGCGCCAGCAGCTCAGGACAGGGCTACGAGCAGTACTTC. Its protein product is CASSSGQGYEQYF.

This clone occurred a few times. The chain links TRBV7-2 to TRBJ1-5; D call uncertain. V was pared by 5 bases and J by 2 bases, with 10 bases between. Germline CDR1 is SGHTA and CDR2 is FQGNSA. The CDR3 runs to 14 residues. CDR3 region: CASSPILGNQPQHF. The CDR3 DNA is TGTGCCAGCAGCCCCATACTGGGCAATCAGCCCCAGCATTTT. The full variable domain, rest sourced from reference TRBV7-2 and TRBJ1-5, is GAGVSQSPSNKVTEKGKDVELRCDPISGHTALYWYRQSLGQGLEFLIYFQGNSAPDKSGLPSDRFSAERTGGSVSTLTIQRTQQEDSAVYLCASSPILGNQPQHFGDGTRLSIL.

There are a few counts of this clone. The V and J genes are TRBV4-1 and TRBJ2-2; the D gene is possibly TRBD2 (5 bases). V was shortened by 4 bases and J by 3 bases, with 6 bases between the two germline ends. CDR1 is MGHRA and CDR2 is YSYEKL in the germline V gene. The CDR3 extends over 13 amino acids. For the CDR3, the DNA is TGCGCCAGCAGCCGGGAGTACACCGGGGAGCTGTTTTTT. The encoded protein is CASSREYTGELFF.

This chain joins TRBV6-5 and TRBJ2-3, with D perhaps TRBD2 (5 bases). The CDR3 has 15 residues. Trimming took off 2 bases at V and 2 bases at J, with 11 bases between the two ends. Per the germline V gene, CDR1 is MNHEY and CDR2 is SVGAGI. The CDR3: CASSYDGGPTDTQYF. CDR3 DNA sequence: TGTGCCAGCAGTTACGACGGCGGGCCCACAGATACGCAGTATTTT.

This clone appeared a single time. The chain joins TRBV9 to TRBJ2-5; tentatively, D is TRBD2 (6 bases). The CDR3 extends over 15 amino acids. V dropped 4 bases and J dropped 4 bases, with 17 bases sitting between them. Germline loops: CDR1 SGDLS, CDR2 YYNGEE. The CDR3 loop is CASSIGVLGGETQYF. CDR3 in DNA: TGTGCCAGCAGCATCGGAGTTCTGGGAGGAGAGACCCAGTACTTC.

The chain couples TRBV10-2 to TRBJ2-7; TRBD2 is a possible D gene (6 bases). Germline V gene data show CDR1 as WSHSY and CDR2 as SAAADI. V lost 8 bases to trimming and J lost 4 bases, with 15 bases between them. The CDR3 sequence is 13 residues long. This CDR3 reads CASDPDGGYEQYF. The CDR3 region has the DNA TGCGCCAGCGATCCAGACGGGGGTTACGAGCAGTACTTC.

This clone appeared a few times. The rearrangement uses TRBV4-3 and TRBJ2-7, with D tentatively TRBD2 (6 bases). Trimming shortened V by 1 base and J by 4 bases, and 8 bases separated the two germline ends. Germline V lookup: CDR1 LGHNA, CDR2 YSLEER. The CDR3 runs 13 residues. The CDR3 sequence is CASSQAAGYEQYF. The DNA of the CDR3 is TGCGCCAGCAGCCAAGCCGCGGGGTACGAGCAGTACTTC.

The V gene is TRBV6-1, the J gene TRBJ1-2; D unresolved. The CDR3 has 14 residues. CDR1 and CDR2 from the germline V gene are MNHNS and SASEGT. The V gene lost 5 bases and the J gene lost 8 bases, with 18 bases spanning the gap. The CDR3 sequence: CASSHLDERPGYTF. The CDR3 nucleotides read TGTGCCAGCAGTCATTTGGATGAGCGGCCGGGCTACACCTTC.

This sequence joins TRBV27 and TRBJ2-3; 12 nucleotides agree with TRBD2. The V gene's germline CDR1 is MNHEY and CDR2 SMNVEV (reference sequence). This CDR3 is built from 18 residues. Unmatched junction bases numbered 9, after V lost 2 bases and J lost 3 bases. The CDR3 loop is CASSLGLAGLGWTDTQYF. The CDR3 region has the DNA TGTGCCAGCAGTTTAGGACTAGCGGGGTTGGGGTGGACAGATACGCAGTATTTT.

This clone was counted between two and nine times. This chain uses TRBV15 with TRBJ2-3, with 7 bases aligning to TRBD1. V was pared by 0 bases and J by 6 bases, with 6 bases of the junction left unmatched. The CDR3 has 15 amino acids. Germline values: CDR1 LNHNV, CDR2 YYDKDF (reference sequence). CDR3 region: CATSRDPQGVDTQYF. The CDR3 DNA follows: TGTGCCACCAGCAGAGATCCCCAGGGGGTCGATACGCAGTATTTT.

This chain joins TRBV7-2 and TRBJ2-7, with TRBD1 as a possible D gene (5 bases). The germline CDR1 and CDR2 sequences are SGHTA and FQGNSA. The CDR3 is made up of 14 amino acids. Trimming cost V 5 bases and J 2 bases, with 13 bases left between them. The CDR3 spells CASSQKTDTYEQYF. CDR3 bases: TGTGCCAGCAGCCAAAAGACAGATACCTACGAGCAGTACTTC.

Concerning this clone itself: The same CDR3 arises from other DNA sequences in this sample as well. V is TRBV9 and J is TRBJ2-3, with TRBD2 identical over 10 bases. V dropped 4 bases and J dropped 1; count of bases not matched to a gene: 6. The CDR3 extends over 16 amino acids. Germline CDR1 reads SGDLS; CDR2 reads YYNGEE. Here the CDR3 reads CASSSLLAGGTDTQYF. As DNA, the CDR3 is TGTGCCAGCAGCTCACTCCTAGCGGGGGGCACAGATACGCAGTATTTT.

This chain links TRBV28 with TRBJ1-2; perhaps TRBD1 as D (5 bases). The CDR3 loop spans 12 amino acids. Trimming took off 6 bases at V and 13 bases at J, with 18 bases between the two ends. The germline V gene encodes CDR1 MDHEN and CDR2 SYDVKM. As DNA, the CDR3 is TGTGCCAGCAGCCCAAACAGGTTCCTTAGCACCTTC. Its protein product is CASSPNRFLSTF.

This clone was recorded only once. J is TRBJ1-2 and V is TRBV28; TRBD1 agrees at 10 bases. CDR3 size: 15 residues. The trim removed 6 bases at V and 3 bases at J, leaving 7 bases unmatched. CDR1 MDHEN and CDR2 SYDVKM come from the germline V gene. CDR3 residues: CASSPEGTGDYGYTF. CDR3 nucleotide sequence: TGTGCCAGCAGCCCCGAGGGGACAGGGGACTATGGCTACACCTTC.

V usage is TRBV6-1 and J usage is TRBJ1-2, with D possibly TRBD1 on 5 matching bases. The ends were cut back, 7 bases at V and 5 bases at J, with 17 bases in the middle. There are 14 residues in the CDR3. Germline V gene sequence: CDR1 MNHNS, CDR2 SASEGT. In nucleotides, the CDR3 is TGTGCCAGCATAATTGGAGGGACGGCTTATGGCTACACCTTC. Amino acids: CASIIGGTAYGYTF.